This T cell receptor beta chain was identified in a study of shared clonotypes between healthy human individuals. Study context: Used for every donor were three CD4 naive, three CD4 memory, two CD8 naive and one CD8 memory plate.

The authors split each subset's genomic DNA evenly across several immunoSEQ plates. Using immunoSEQ multiplex PCR, the repertoire was profiled, and TCRdb retains in-frame clones only, with some absent. The sample holds 950,000 to 1,200,000 clones, 70% to 85% seen once. A remark on this clone: The antigen remains undetermined.

The study's findings and limits: The study generally estimated greater richness for naive than memory subsets. There were few donors, and this limited the genetic and exposure-history diversity represented.

The receptor was derived from a man aged 18 to 30 in good health. Some clones in this sample may be carry-over from other donors' samples. Sequenced material: memory CD4+ T cells from PBMCs. The subset here: CD45RA-negative fraction.

DNA for the CDR3: TGTGCCAGCAGCGCACAGGGAGAAACTGAAGCTTTCTTT. This codes for CASSAQGETEAFF. The chain links TRBV7-9 to TRBJ1-1; a possible D gene is TRBD1 (6 bases). V was clipped by 5 bases and J by 5 bases, with 12 bases between them. Per germline, CDR1 SEHNR and CDR2 FQNEAQ (reference sequence). The CDR3 runs to 13 residues.